This T cell receptor (beta chain) was sequenced in a study of T cell responses to AZD1222 COVID-19 vaccine. General study results and limits: White British people made up most donors, females outnumbered males, and clonal diversity was possibly underestimated.

The CDR3 loop spans 16 amino acids. Trimming shortened V by 7 bases and J by 3 bases, and 23 bases separated the two germline ends. In germline, CDR1 is SGHNT, CDR2 YYREEE (reference sequence). Some clones are missing from TCRdb's copy, which holds only in-frame ones; the method was immunoSEQ multiplex PCR. The sample has roughly 120,000 clones; 70% to 90% are singletons. On this clone itself: As yet, its antigen is unknown.

The sample here was peripheral blood, taken 28 days after the second AZD1222 dose. V is TRBV5-4 and J is TRBJ2-7; D remains unclear. The sequence derives from an adult who received the AZD1222 COVID-19 vaccine. As DNA, the CDR3 is TGTGCCAGCGTCTGCCTTTGGTCGGGTTCCCTCTACGAGCAGTACTTC. Amino acids: CASVCLWSGSLYEQYF.